These T cell receptor beta chains were read from a single sample in a study of CD8 T cells in Susac syndrome. A single record per CDR3 protein comes from TCRdb applying MiXCR to the immunoSEQ multiplex PCR reads. The sample includes roughly 150,000 distinct CDR3 sequences, around 95% of them seen just once. Sequences were obtained from CD8+ T cells from PBMCs. The receptors come from a human donor with multiple sclerosis. Each CDR3 is given without its conserved first and last residue. Part of the rows lack a size; the others show once, few, many or a class for expanded clones.

-,TRBV11-2,TRBJ2-6,ASTDRGAGANVLT
-,TRBV9,TRBJ2-1,ASSETPYNEQF
-,TRBV30,TRBJ2-5,AWSVDREETQY
-,TRBV12-3/TRBV12-4,TRBJ1-1,ASRWGDTEAF
once,TRBV5-4,TRBJ1-2,ASSLGPGTGDSYT
-,TRBV27,TRBJ1-2,ATGTGTLYT
-,TRBV9,TRBJ2-1,ASSVEYNEQF
-,TRBV13,TRBJ2-5,ASSPRERGGQETQY
-,TRBV20-1,TRBJ2-2,SARDQTSPYFTGELF
-,TRBV6-4,TRBJ2-1,ASSDRWDGSYNEQF
-,TRBV7-9,TRBJ2-5,ASSRPGETQY